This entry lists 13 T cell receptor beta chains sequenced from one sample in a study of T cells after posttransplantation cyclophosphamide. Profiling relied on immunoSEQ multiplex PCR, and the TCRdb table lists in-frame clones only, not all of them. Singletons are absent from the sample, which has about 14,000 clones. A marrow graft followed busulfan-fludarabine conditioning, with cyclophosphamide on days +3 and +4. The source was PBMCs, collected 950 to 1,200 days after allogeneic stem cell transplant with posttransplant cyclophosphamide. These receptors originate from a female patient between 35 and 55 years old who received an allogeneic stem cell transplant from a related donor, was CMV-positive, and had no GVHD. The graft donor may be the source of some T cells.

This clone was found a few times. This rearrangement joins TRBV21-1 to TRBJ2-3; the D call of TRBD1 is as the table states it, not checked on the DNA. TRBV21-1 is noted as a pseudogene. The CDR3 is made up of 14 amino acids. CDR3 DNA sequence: TGTGCCAGCAGCCGGACAGGGGAGGAAGATACGCAGTATTTT. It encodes CASSRTGEEDTQYF.

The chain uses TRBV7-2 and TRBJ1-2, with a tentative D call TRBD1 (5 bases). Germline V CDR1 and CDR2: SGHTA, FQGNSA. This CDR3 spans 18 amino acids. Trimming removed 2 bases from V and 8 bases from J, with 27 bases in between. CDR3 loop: CASSLNRGGPRGSVGYTF. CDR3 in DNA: TGTGCCAGCAGCTTAAATCGGGGGGGACCCAGAGGATCTGTGGGCTACACCTTC. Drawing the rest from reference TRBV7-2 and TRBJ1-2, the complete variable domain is GAGVSQSPSNKVTEKGKDVELRCDPISGHTALYWYRQSLGQGLEFLIYFQGNSAPDKSGLPSDRFSAERTGGSVSTLTIQRTQQEDSAVYLCASSLNRGGPRGSVGYTFGSGTRLTVV.

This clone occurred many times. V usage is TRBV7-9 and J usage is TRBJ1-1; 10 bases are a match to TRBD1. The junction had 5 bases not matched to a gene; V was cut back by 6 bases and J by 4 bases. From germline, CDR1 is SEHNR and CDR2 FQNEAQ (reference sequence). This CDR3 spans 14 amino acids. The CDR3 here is CASRTGGEGTEAFF. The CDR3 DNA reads TGTGCCAGCAGGACAGGGGGCGAGGGCACTGAAGCTTTCTTT.

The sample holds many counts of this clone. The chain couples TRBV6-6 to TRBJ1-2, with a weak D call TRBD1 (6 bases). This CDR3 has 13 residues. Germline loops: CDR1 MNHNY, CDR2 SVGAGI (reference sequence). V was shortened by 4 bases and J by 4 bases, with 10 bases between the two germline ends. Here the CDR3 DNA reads TGTGCCAGCAGTTCACAGGGTGGCTATGGCTACACCTTC. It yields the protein CASSSQGGYGYTF.

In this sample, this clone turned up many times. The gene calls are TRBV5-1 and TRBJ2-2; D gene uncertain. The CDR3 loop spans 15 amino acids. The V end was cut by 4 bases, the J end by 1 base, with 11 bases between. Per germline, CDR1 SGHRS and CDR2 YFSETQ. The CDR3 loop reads CASSVAVQNTGELFF. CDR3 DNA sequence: TGCGCCAGCAGCGTTGCAGTACAGAACACCGGGGAGCTGTTTTTT.

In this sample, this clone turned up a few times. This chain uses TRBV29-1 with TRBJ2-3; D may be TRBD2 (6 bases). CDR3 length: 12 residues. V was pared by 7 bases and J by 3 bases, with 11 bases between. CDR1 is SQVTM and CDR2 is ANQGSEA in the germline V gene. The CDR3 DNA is TGCAGCGCGCGGGGCAAGACAGATACGCAGTATTTT. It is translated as CSARGKTDTQYF.

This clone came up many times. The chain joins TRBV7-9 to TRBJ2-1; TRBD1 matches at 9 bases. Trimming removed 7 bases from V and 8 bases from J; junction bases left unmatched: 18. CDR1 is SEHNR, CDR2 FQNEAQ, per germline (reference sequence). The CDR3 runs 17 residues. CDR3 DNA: TGTGCCAGCATCCCCGTCGAGGCGGGACAGGGAGGGGATGAGCAGTTCTTC. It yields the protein CASIPVEAGQGGDEQFF. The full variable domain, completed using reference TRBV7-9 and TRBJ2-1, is DTGVSQNPRHKITKRGQNVTFRCDPISEHNRLYWYRQTLGQGPEFLTYFQNEAQLEKSRLLSDRFSAERPKGSFSTLEIQRTEQGDSAMYLCASIPVEAGQGGDEQFFGPGTRLTVL.

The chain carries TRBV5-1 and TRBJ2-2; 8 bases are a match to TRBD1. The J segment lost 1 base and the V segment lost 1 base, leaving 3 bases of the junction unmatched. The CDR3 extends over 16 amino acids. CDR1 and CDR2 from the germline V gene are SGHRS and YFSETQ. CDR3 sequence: CASSLPGQGNTGELFF. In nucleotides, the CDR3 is TGCGCCAGCAGCTTGCCCGGACAGGGGAACACCGGGGAGCTGTTTTTT.

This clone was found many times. The CDR3: CASSDSGGGSNEQFF. In DNA form, the CDR3 reads TGTGCCAGCAGTGACTCAGGGGGGGGTTCCAATGAGCAGTTCTTC. The chain carries TRBV6-4 and TRBJ2-1, with D possibly being TRBD2 (7 bases). The CDR3 is 15 residues long. Trimming shortened V by 0 bases and J by 6 bases, and 12 bases separated the two germline ends. Germline loops: CDR1 MRHNA, CDR2 SNTAGT.

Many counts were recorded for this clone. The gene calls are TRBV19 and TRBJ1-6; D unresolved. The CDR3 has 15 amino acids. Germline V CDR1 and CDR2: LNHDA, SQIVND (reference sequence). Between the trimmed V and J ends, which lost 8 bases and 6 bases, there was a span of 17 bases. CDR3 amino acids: CASSPGVMRNSPLHF. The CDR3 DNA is TGTGCCAGTTCGCCAGGTGTGATGCGTAATTCACCCCTCCACTTT.

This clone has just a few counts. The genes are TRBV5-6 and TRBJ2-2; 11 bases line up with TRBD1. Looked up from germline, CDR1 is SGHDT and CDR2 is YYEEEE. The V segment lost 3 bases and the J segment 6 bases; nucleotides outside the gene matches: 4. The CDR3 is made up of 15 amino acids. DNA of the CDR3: TGTGCCAGCAGCTGGACAGGGGGCGAGGCCGGGGAGCTGTTTTTT. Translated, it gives CASSWTGGEAGELFF.

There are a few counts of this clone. For the CDR3, the DNA is TGTGCCAGCAGCCAGACAGGGTTCAGCGGCTACACCTTC. Residues: CASSQTGFSGYTF. This sequence joins TRBV5-6 and TRBJ1-2, with TRBD1 matching over 7 bases. The J segment lost 8 bases and the V segment lost 4 bases, leaving 8 bases of the junction unmatched. The germline gives CDR1 SGHDT, CDR2 YYEEEE. CDR3 length equals 13 residues.

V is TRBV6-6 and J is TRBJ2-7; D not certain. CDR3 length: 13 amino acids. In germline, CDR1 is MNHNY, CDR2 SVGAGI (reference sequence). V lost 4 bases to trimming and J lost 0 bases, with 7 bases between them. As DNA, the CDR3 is TGTGCCAGCAGTTTCCTGAGCTCCTACGAGCAGTACTTC. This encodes CASSFLSSYEQYF.